This TCR beta chain was sequenced in a study of control samples from healthy donors and cancer patients. The assay was immunoSEQ multiplex PCR, and TCRdb's table has in-frame clones only and misses some. The sample includes roughly 130,000 clones, over 85% of them seen just once. This CDR3 is built from 16 residues. V lost 1 base and J 7 bases, leaving 20 bases between the germline ends. The V gene's germline CDR1 is MGHRA and CDR2 YSYEKL. Material for sequencing was blood. The receptor was isolated from a young man in good health. This chain connects TRBV4-1 to TRBJ2-7; D possibly corresponds to TRBD2 (6 bases). The CDR3 sequence: CASSQALQGKGGEQYF. The DNA for the CDR3 is TGCGCCAGCAGCCAAGCCCTCCAGGGCAAGGGAGGAGAGCAGTACTTC.